The 8 T cell receptor beta chains given below trace back to one sample, sequenced in a study of blood T cell repertoires in COVID-19. Clones were read by immunoSEQ multiplex PCR, and TCRdb kept only the in-frame ones, dropping some. The sample lists 150,000 to 200,000 clones; about 86% were seen once. Sequencing input: peripheral blood. These TCRs come from a young man with acute or convalescent COVID-19.

The chain links TRBV7-3 to TRBJ2-1, with 8 bases matching TRBD2. Germline loops: CDR1 SGHTA, CDR2 FQGTGA. The V gene end was trimmed by 0 bases and the J gene end by 4 bases; junction bases not matched to a gene: 2. The CDR3 consists of 15 residues. CDR3 residues: CASSLTASGYNEQFF. As DNA, the CDR3 is TGTGCCAGCAGCTTAACGGCTAGCGGGTACAATGAGCAGTTCTTC.

The chain is built from TRBV7-8 and TRBJ1-5, with D maybe TRBD1 (6 bases). V was clipped by 5 bases and J by 6 bases, with 17 bases between them. Germline V gives CDR1 SGHVS, CDR2 FQNEAQ. The length of the CDR3 is 15 residues. The CDR3 is CASSPLRGAVQPQHF. CDR3 in DNA: TGTGCCAGCAGCCCCCTGCGGGGGGCGGTTCAGCCCCAGCATTTT.

V and J are TRBV18 and TRBJ1-1, with 8 nucleotides matching TRBD1. The CDR3 runs to 16 residues. Germline lookup yields CDR1 KGHSH and CDR2 LQKENI. V was clipped by 5 bases and J by 2 bases; unmatched bases: 10. The chain's CDR3 is CASSWTGSKPNTEAFF. DNA for the CDR3: TGTGCCAGCTCATGGACAGGGAGTAAACCAAACACTGAAGCTTTCTTT.

The chain employs TRBV23-1 and TRBJ1-5; D might be TRBD1 (6 bases). TRBV23-1 is an ORF; its function is uncertain. There are 16 residues in the CDR3. V lost 0 bases and J 7 bases, leaving 16 bases between the germline ends. CDR3 protein: CASSQSAGARLQPQHF. CDR3 DNA: TGCGCCAGCAGTCAATCGGCAGGGGCGCGTCTACAGCCCCAGCATTTT.

This chain links TRBV27 with TRBJ1-2, with D tentatively TRBD1 (5 bases). With 6 bases removed from V and 6 bases from J, the gap between germline ends came to 11 bases. CDR1 is MNHEY and CDR2 is SMNVEV in the germline V gene (reference sequence). The CDR3 has 12 amino acids. CDR3 sequence (DNA): TGTGCCAGCAGATCAAAAGGGGATGGCTACACCTTC. Residues: CASRSKGDGYTF.

This clone occurred once. This chain connects TRBV3-1 (or the pseudogene TRBV3-2) to TRBJ1-1; D possibly corresponds to TRBD1 (5 bases). Trimming removed 5 bases at V and 2 bases at J, with 9 bases between. Germline V CDR1 and CDR2: LGHDT, YNNKEL (reference sequence). The CDR3 sequence is 13 residues long. The chain's CDR3 is CASSFQGNTEAFF. As DNA, the CDR3 is TGTGCCAGCAGCTTCCAGGGAAACACTGAAGCTTTCTTT.

This chain links TRBV19 with TRBJ1-2, with TRBD1 matching 9 bases. This CDR3 is 15 amino acids long. V shed 3 bases and J 2 bases; nucleotides not matched to a gene: 4. Germline CDR1 and CDR2: LNHDA and SQIVND (reference sequence). This chain's CDR3 is CASSMGDRGNYGYTF. Here the CDR3 DNA reads TGTGCCAGTAGTATGGGTGACAGGGGGAACTATGGCTACACCTTC.

V and J are TRBV2 and TRBJ2-7; 10 nucleotides match TRBD1. The CDR3 length is 14 residues. CDR1 is SNHLY and CDR2 is FYNNEI in the germline V gene. J gave up 3 bases and V 4 bases, and 3 bases lay outside the gene matches. CDR3: CASSGTGGNYEQYV. CDR3 in DNA: TGTGCCAGCAGTGGGACAGGGGGTAACTACGAGCAGTACGTC.